Included here is one T cell receptor (beta chain) sequence, with context. This sample stems from a study of early stage breast cancer tumors. Overall study: ER+/PR+/HER2- status applied to about 75% of the 16 invasive breast tumors.

Measured with immunoSEQ multiplex PCR; TCRdb has only the in-frame clones, and not every one. The profile shows some 28,000 clones, roughly 80% of them singletons. Germline-derived CDR1 and CDR2 are MNHEY and SMNVEV (reference sequence). Germline trimming cut 6 bases from V and 1 base from J; bases unmatched to any gene: 8. The CDR3 loop spans 15 amino acids. The TCR originated in a person in their sixties or seventies with breast cancer. The rearrangement joins TRBV27 to TRBJ2-7; 8 positions match TRBD1. The specimen was blood. The CDR3 region has the DNA TGTGCCAGCAGCCGTCCCGGGACAGGTTCCTACGAGCAGTACTTC. It is translated as CASSRPGTGSYEQYF.